The 27 T cell receptor beta chains below come from one sample, sequenced in a study of siplizumab effects on memory and regulatory T cells. Data came from immunoSEQ multiplex PCR; TCRdb stores just in-frame clones and leaves some out. The table includes 50,000 or so clones, approximately 93% detected once. Sequencing was performed on CD8+ T cells sorted from blood. The receptor source for this set is a human donor in good health.

This clone was seen a single time. The gene calls are TRBV14 and TRBJ2-1, with 7 bases fitting TRBD2. Germline lookup yields CDR1 SGHDN and CDR2 FVKESK. Unmatched junction bases numbered 3, after V lost 4 bases and J lost 3 bases. CDR3 size: 14 residues. CDR3 sequence reads: CASSRLADYNEQFF. In DNA, the CDR3 is TGTGCCAGCAGCCGGCTAGCGGACTACAATGAGCAGTTCTTC.

The rearrangement uses TRBV7-8 and TRBJ2-3; D unclear. This CDR3 contains 12 residues. V dropped 5 bases and J dropped 3 bases, with 6 bases sitting between them. The germline CDR1 and CDR2 sequences are SGHVS and FQNEAQ. The CDR3 loop is CASSPATDTQYF. The CDR3 DNA sequence: TGTGCCAGCAGCCCAGCTACAGATACGCAGTATTTT.

This clone was seen a handful of times. The V call is TRBV15, the J call TRBJ1-5, with 9 bases fitting TRBD1. The CDR3 covers 17 residues. The J segment lost 3 bases and the V segment lost 3 bases, leaving 9 bases of the junction unmatched. Germline V gene lookup returns CDR1 LNHNV and CDR2 YYDKDF (reference sequence). CDR3 protein: CATSRDRGRASNQPQHF. Here the CDR3 DNA reads TGTGCCACCAGCAGGGACAGGGGTAGGGCCTCCAATCAGCCCCAGCATTTT.

V and J are TRBV10-1 and TRBJ2-7, with 7 bases aligning to TRBD1. V was clipped by 6 bases and J by 2 bases; unmatched bases: 7. The germline CDR1 and CDR2 sequences are WNHNN and SYGVQD (reference sequence). The CDR3 spans 14 residues. Here the CDR3 reads CASSRDSSTYEQYF. As DNA, the CDR3 is TGCGCCAGCAGCCGGGACAGTTCGACCTACGAGCAGTACTTC.

The chain combines TRBV6-1 with TRBJ2-2; 9 nucleotides align to TRBD1. CDR1 and CDR2 from the germline V gene are MNHNS and SASEGT. This CDR3 has 16 residues. Trimming at V came to 4 bases and at J to 4 bases, leaving 7 bases not matched to a gene. For the CDR3, the DNA is TGTGCCAGCAGTGTCGGGACAGGGCTAGGCACCGGGGAGCTGTTTTTT. It codes for CASSVGTGLGTGELFF.

This rearrangement joins TRBV11-1 to TRBJ2-3, with D possibly matching TRBD2 (6 bases). CDR1 is SGHAT and CDR2 is FQDESV in the germline V gene (reference sequence). The V end was cut by 2 bases, the J end by 3 bases, with 12 bases between. The CDR3 runs 15 residues. The CDR3 DNA is TGTGCCAGCAGCTTAAAGGGACGGGGGACAGATACGCAGTATTTT. Its translation: CASSLKGRGTDTQYF.

This sequence joins TRBV28 and TRBJ2-7, with D possibly being TRBD1 or TRBD2 (6 bases each). V was clipped by 2 bases and J by 3 bases, with 8 bases between them. The CDR3 runs to 13 residues. In germline, CDR1 is MDHEN, CDR2 SYDVKM. For the CDR3, the DNA is TGTGCCAGCAGTTTAAGGGGGGACTACGAGCAGTACTTC. Translating it yields CASSLRGDYEQYF.

This clone was detected once. The chain is built from TRBV7-9 and TRBJ2-7; a weak D match, TRBD2 (6 bases). The V end lost 1 base, the J end lost 6 bases, and 7 bases lay between the germline ends. This CDR3 comprises 12 residues. Germline values: CDR1 SEHNR, CDR2 FQNEAQ (reference sequence). CDR3 DNA sequence: TGTGCCAGCAGCTTAGGGAGGGTCGAGCAGTACTTC. It yields the protein CASSLGRVEQYF.

The rearrangement uses TRBV4-1 and TRBJ1-5; weak D call: TRBD1 (6 bases). This CDR3 comprises 15 residues. CDR1 MGHRA and CDR2 YSYEKL come from the germline V gene. Deletions cut 2 bases from V and 1 base from J, with 9 bases between. The CDR3 DNA reads TGCGCCAGCAGCCAAACCGGACAGAGCAATCAGCCCCAGCATTTT. This sequence encodes CASSQTGQSNQPQHF.

The chain carries TRBV2 and TRBJ2-7; D is possibly TRBD1 (5 bases). The CDR3 contains 13 residues. Trimming shortened V by 7 bases and J by 2 bases, and 12 bases separated the two germline ends. CDR1 and CDR2 from the germline V gene are SNHLY and FYNNEI. This CDR3 is CASIGAGTYEQYF. The CDR3 bases are TGTGCCAGCATAGGGGCAGGGACCTACGAGCAGTACTTC.

This sequence joins TRBV28 and TRBJ2-2, with 8 bases fitting TRBD2. The CDR3 covers 18 residues. With V trimmed by 5 bases and J by 7 bases, 18 bases remained unmatched. The germline V gene encodes CDR1 MDHEN and CDR2 SYDVKM. This chain's CDR3 is CASSPLGATGGYDGELFF. In nucleotides, the CDR3 is TGTGCCAGCAGTCCCTTAGGGGCAACGGGAGGGTACGACGGGGAGCTGTTTTTT.

This chain links TRBV7-6 with TRBJ1-3; D is uncertain. The CDR3 extends over 15 amino acids. V shed 6 bases and J shed 0 bases, with 12 bases lying between them. Per the germline V gene, CDR1 is SGHVS and CDR2 is FNYEAQ. The CDR3 protein is CASSFEYSSGNTIYF. In DNA, the CDR3 is TGTGCCAGCAGTTTCGAGTATTCCTCTGGAAACACCATATATTTT.

This sequence joins TRBV27 and TRBJ2-2, with 8 bases that match TRBD2. The V segment lost 10 bases and the J segment 7 bases; nucleotides outside the gene matches: 8. Germline values: CDR1 MNHEY, CDR2 SMNVEV (reference sequence). The CDR3 spans 13 residues. The CDR3 sequence is CATSSRGGGELFF. The DNA of the CDR3 is TGTGCCACCTCCTCTCGGGGGGGCGGGGAGCTGTTTTTT.

CDR3 protein: CASSLLGNTEAFF. The CDR3 coding sequence is TGTGCCAGCAGTTTGTTGGGGAACACTGAAGCTTTCTTT. The V call is TRBV27, the J call TRBJ1-1; D not certain. Trimming removed 3 bases from V and 1 base from J, with 6 bases in between. The CDR3 has 13 residues. The germline V gene has CDR1 MNHEY and CDR2 SMNVEV (reference sequence).

The chain employs TRBV5-1 and TRBJ2-7; D is unresolved. CDR1 is SGHRS and CDR2 is YFSETQ in the germline V gene. Deletions cut 1 base from V and 2 bases from J, with 7 bases between. There are 13 residues in the CDR3. CDR3 DNA sequence: TGCGCCAGCAGCTTGACTTCCGCCTACGAGCAGTACTTC. This codes for CASSLTSAYEQYF.

V usage is TRBV6-4 and J usage is TRBJ2-1, with 7 nucleotides matching TRBD2. The CDR3 has 15 residues. J gave up 4 bases and V 3 bases, and 6 bases lay outside the gene matches. The germline V gene encodes CDR1 MRHNA and CDR2 SNTAGT. In nucleotides, the CDR3 is TGTGCCAGCAGTGAGGGCGGGAGCGGGTACAATGAGCAGTTCTTC. This gives the protein CASSEGGSGYNEQFF.

The rearrangement uses TRBV19 and TRBJ2-7; D is unclear. Trimming stripped 3 bases from V and 7 bases from J, with 7 bases between. The V gene's germline CDR1 is LNHDA and CDR2 SQIVND (reference sequence). This CDR3 is 11 amino acids long. The CDR3 DNA reads TGTGCCAGTAGTATGGGGTGGGAGCAGTACTTC. Its protein product is CASSMGWEQYF.

J is TRBJ1-4 and V is TRBV2; D might be TRBD1 (5 bases). The length of the CDR3 is 13 residues. Germline CDR1 is SNHLY and CDR2 is FYNNEI. The germline V and J ends were trimmed by 10 bases and 5 bases, with 14 bases remaining between them. CDR3 residues: CANGGPGNEKLFF. CDR3 sequence (DNA): TGTGCCAATGGGGGACCGGGGAATGAAAAACTGTTTTTT.

The chain carries TRBV12-5 and TRBJ2-1; perhaps D is TRBD1 or TRBD2 (5 bases each). Trimming stripped 7 bases from V and 3 bases from J, with 10 bases between. The CDR3 is 13 amino acids. Germline V lookup: CDR1 LGHNT, CDR2 FRNRAP. CDR3 loop: CASALGGYNEQFF. CDR3 in DNA: TGTGCTAGTGCCCTTGGGGGCTACAATGAGCAGTTCTTC.

The J gene is TRBJ2-2, the V gene TRBV6-1, with 8 bases aligning to TRBD1. After removal of 0 bases from V and 5 bases from J, the junction contained 8 bases not matched to a gene. From germline, CDR1 is MNHNS and CDR2 SASEGT. CDR3 length equals 17 residues. CDR3 sequence: CASSEAPTGVGTGELFF. The CDR3, as DNA: TGTGCCAGCAGTGAAGCTCCGACAGGGGTCGGGACCGGGGAGCTGTTTTTT.

The J gene is TRBJ1-3, the V gene TRBV28; 9 bases line up with TRBD1. The V gene's germline CDR1 is MDHEN and CDR2 SYDVKM. CDR3 length equals 16 residues. The J segment lost 0 bases and the V segment lost 3 bases, leaving 3 bases of the junction unmatched. CDR3 coding DNA: TGTGCCAGCAGTTTCGGGACAGGGTTCTCTGGAAACACCATATATTTT. Translated, it gives CASSFGTGFSGNTIYF.

The V call is TRBV28, the J call TRBJ1-1, with 7 nucleotides matching TRBD1. This CDR3 comprises 15 residues. In germline, CDR1 is MDHEN, CDR2 SYDVKM. The V segment lost 5 bases and the J segment 5 bases; nucleotides outside the gene matches: 11. The CDR3 DNA sequence: TGTGCCAGCAGTAGAACAGGGGCCCGGAGGACTGAAGCTTTCTTT. Residues: CASSRTGARRTEAFF. Full variable domain (rest looked up from reference TRBV28 and TRBJ1-1): DVKVTQSSRYLVKRTGEKVFLECVQDMDHENMFWYRQDPGLGLRLIYFSYDVKMKEKGDIPEGYSVSREKKERFSLILESASTNQTSMYLCASSRTGARRTEAFFGQGTRLTVV.

The chain has TRBV13 and TRBJ2-2, with unresolved D. Trimming pared 4 bases from V and 6 bases from J, leaving 6 bases between. The CDR3 has 12 amino acids. Per germline, CDR1 PRHDT and CDR2 FYEKMQ (reference sequence). CDR3 sequence: CASSSASGELFF. The CDR3 DNA sequence: TGTGCCAGCAGCTCAGCCTCCGGGGAGCTGTTTTTT.

The rearrangement uses TRBV7-8 and TRBJ2-7; the match to TRBD1 covers 7 bases. Germline CDR1 is SGHVS and CDR2 is FQNEAQ. V gave up 5 bases and J gave up 2 bases; unmatched junction bases: 6. The CDR3 contains 14 residues. CDR3 sequence: CASSADREAYEQYF. The CDR3 bases are TGTGCCAGCAGCGCAGACAGGGAAGCCTACGAGCAGTACTTC.

CDR3 coding DNA: TGTGCCAGCAGTACATGGCAGGGGAACAATGAGCAGTTCTTC. This sequence encodes CASSTWQGNNEQFF. This chain uses TRBV27 with TRBJ2-1, with D perhaps matching TRBD1 (6 bases). Deletions cut 5 bases from V and 5 bases from J, with 13 bases between. Germline values: CDR1 MNHEY, CDR2 SMNVEV (reference sequence). The CDR3 has 14 amino acids.

The chain recombines TRBV28 with TRBJ2-1, with D hard to call. This CDR3 has 11 amino acids. Per germline, CDR1 MDHEN and CDR2 SYDVKM. Trimming stripped 4 bases from V and 4 bases from J, with 2 bases between. For the CDR3, the DNA is TGTGCCAGCAGTTCTTACAATGAGCAGTTCTTC. Amino acids: CASSSYNEQFF.

The rearrangement uses TRBV11-2 and TRBJ1-1; D not resolved. CDR1 and CDR2 from the germline V gene are SGHAT and FQNNGV. Trimming left V 4 bases short and J 7 bases short, with 7 bases between. The CDR3 loop spans 11 amino acids. Here the CDR3 reads CASSSDFEAFF. CDR3 in DNA: TGTGCCAGCAGCTCGGATTTTGAAGCTTTCTTT.